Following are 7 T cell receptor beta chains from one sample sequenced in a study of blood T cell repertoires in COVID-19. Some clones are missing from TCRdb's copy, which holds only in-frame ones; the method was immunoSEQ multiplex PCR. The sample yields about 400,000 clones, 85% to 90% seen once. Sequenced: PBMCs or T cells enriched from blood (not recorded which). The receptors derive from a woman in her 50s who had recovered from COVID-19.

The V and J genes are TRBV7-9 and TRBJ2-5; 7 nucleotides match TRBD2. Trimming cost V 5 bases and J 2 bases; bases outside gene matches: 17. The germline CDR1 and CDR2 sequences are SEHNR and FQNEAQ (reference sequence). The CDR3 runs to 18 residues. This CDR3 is CASSTGTNAAIGQETQYF. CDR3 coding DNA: TGTGCCAGCAGCACCGGGACTAACGCCGCCATCGGGCAAGAGACCCAGTACTTC.

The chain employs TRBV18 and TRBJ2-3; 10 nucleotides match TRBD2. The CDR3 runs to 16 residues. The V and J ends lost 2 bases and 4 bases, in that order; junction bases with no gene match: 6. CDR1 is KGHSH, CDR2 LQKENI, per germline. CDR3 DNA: TGTGCCAGCTCACCATCAGCGGGGGGGGTGTCAGATACGCAGTATTTT. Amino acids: CASSPSAGGVSDTQYF.

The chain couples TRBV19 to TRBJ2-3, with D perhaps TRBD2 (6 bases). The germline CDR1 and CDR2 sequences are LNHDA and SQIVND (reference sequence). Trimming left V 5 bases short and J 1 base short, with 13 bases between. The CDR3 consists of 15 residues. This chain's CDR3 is CASSSGGYGTDTQYF. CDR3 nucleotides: TGTGCCAGTAGTTCCGGGGGTTATGGCACAGATACGCAGTATTTT.

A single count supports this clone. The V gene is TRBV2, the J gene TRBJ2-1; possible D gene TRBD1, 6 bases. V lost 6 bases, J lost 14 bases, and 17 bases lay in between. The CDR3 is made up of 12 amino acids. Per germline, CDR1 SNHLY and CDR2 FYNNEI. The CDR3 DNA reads TGTGCCAGCAGGGTTAACCGAGGGGGAGAGTTCTTC. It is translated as CASRVNRGGEFF.

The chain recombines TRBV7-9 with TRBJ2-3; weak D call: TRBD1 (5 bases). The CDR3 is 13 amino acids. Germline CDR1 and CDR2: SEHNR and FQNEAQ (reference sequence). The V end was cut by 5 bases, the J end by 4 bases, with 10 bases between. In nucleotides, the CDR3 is TGTGCCAGCAGCCCCAAGACAGCAGATACGCAGTATTTT. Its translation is CASSPKTADTQYF.

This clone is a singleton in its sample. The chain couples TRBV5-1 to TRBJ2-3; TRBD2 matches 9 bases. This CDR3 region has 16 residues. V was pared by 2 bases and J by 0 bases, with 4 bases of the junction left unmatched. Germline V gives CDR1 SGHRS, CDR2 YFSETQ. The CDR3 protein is CASSFLAGTSTDTQYF. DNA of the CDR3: TGCGCCAGCAGCTTTCTAGCGGGGACTAGCACAGATACGCAGTATTTT.

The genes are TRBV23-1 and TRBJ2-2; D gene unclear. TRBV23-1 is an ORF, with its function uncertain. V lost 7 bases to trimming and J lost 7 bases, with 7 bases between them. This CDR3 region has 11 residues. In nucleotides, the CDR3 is TGCGCCAGCACTAATGGCGGGGAGCTGTTTTTT. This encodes CASTNGGELFF.